The 4 T cell receptor beta chains below were found in one sample sequenced in a study of blood T cell repertoires in COVID-19 (TCRdb year 2020). Library prep was done by the immunoSEQ multiplex PCR assay. TCRdb re-hosts the immuneACCESS table, in-frame sequences only. Its copies lack some clones; in the studies checked, an unresolved V gene accounts for under half of them, and the cause for the rest is not known. This sample is represented by about 210,000 clones; approximately 84% of them were singletons. Clones ranked in the top ten supply around 4.9% of the sample. Material: peripheral blood. The receptors shown here come from a woman over 75 with acute or convalescent COVID-19.

This clone has only one observation. CDR3 coding DNA: TGTGCCACCAGCAGAGAATTGGAGGGCTACTATGGCTACACCTTC. This translates into CATSRELEGYYGYTF. This sequence joins TRBV15 and TRBJ1-2; D unclear. Germline-derived CDR1 and CDR2 are LNHNV and YYDKDF (reference sequence). Trimming removed 0 bases at V and 3 bases at J, with 11 bases between. The CDR3 has 15 residues.

CDR3 in DNA: TGTGCCAGCACCCGGGGGAGGGTAGGAACAGATACGCAGTATTTT. Encoded protein: CASTRGRVGTDTQYF. The V and J genes are TRBV27 and TRBJ2-3; 7 nucleotides match TRBD2. V lost 7 bases to trimming and J lost 3 bases; unmatched junction nucleotides: 10. CDR1 is MNHEY and CDR2 is SMNVEV in the germline V gene (reference sequence). The CDR3 has 15 residues.

CDR3 in DNA: TGTGCCAGCAGTCGGACAGGAGGGATGTACGAGCAGTACTTC. Translation: CASSRTGGMYEQYF. The chain combines TRBV6-1 with TRBJ2-7; a weak D match, TRBD1 (7 bases). The V end was cut by 5 bases, the J end by 4 bases, with 15 bases between. CDR3 length: 14 residues. Germline CDR1 MNHNS, CDR2 SASEGT.

This clone was detected once. The sample has other DNA sequences that encode this CDR3 too. The V call is TRBV5-1, the J call TRBJ1-5; tentative D call: TRBD1 (6 bases). V was pared by 0 bases and J by 4 bases, with 8 bases between. The CDR3 totals 14 residues. Per germline, CDR1 SGHRS and CDR2 YFSETQ. CDR3 coding DNA: TGCGCCAGCAGCTTGGGGGGGCCAAATCAGCCCCAGCATTTT. It encodes CASSLGGPNQPQHF.